This passage covers 25 T cell receptor beta chains from one sample sequenced in a study of control samples from healthy donors and cancer patients. TCRdb's table, derived via immunoSEQ multiplex PCR, lists solely in-frame clones and lacks some. The sample lists over 120,000 clones; roughly 94% were seen once. Specimen: PBMCs. These receptors all stem from a man aged 55 to 69 with colorectal cancer.

The chain combines TRBV19 with TRBJ2-6; the D gene is possibly TRBD2 (5 bases). The germline V gene encodes CDR1 LNHDA and CDR2 SQIVND (reference sequence). V lost 7 bases and J 4 bases, leaving 11 bases between the germline ends. The CDR3 spans 14 residues. CDR3 sequence (DNA): TGTGCCAGTAACGAACCGGGGGGGGCCAACGTCCTGACTTTC. Residues: CASNEPGGANVLTF.

The chain joins TRBV11-3 to TRBJ2-7; D is tentatively TRBD1 or TRBD2 (5 bases each). The CDR3 is 14 amino acids. Germline V gives CDR1 SGHNT, CDR2 YENEEA. V was pared by 5 bases and J by 3 bases, with 14 bases between. CDR3 bases: TGTGCCAGCAGCCCTCGGGACGGTTTCTACGAGCAGTACTTC. The encoded protein is CASSPRDGFYEQYF.

The chain carries TRBV2 and TRBJ1-1; perhaps TRBD1 as D (6 bases). Trimming removed 1 base from V and 3 bases from J, with 9 bases in between. Germline V CDR1 and CDR2: SNHLY, FYNNEI. The length of the CDR3 is 14 residues. In nucleotides, the CDR3 is TGTGCCAGCAGTGAAGAGGGGGACTACACTGAAGCTTTCTTT. Translated, it gives CASSEEGDYTEAFF.

The V and J genes are TRBV28 and TRBJ1-4; 7 bases line up with TRBD1. Germline V gene data show CDR1 as MDHEN and CDR2 as SYDVKM. CDR3 size: 13 residues. V gave up 8 bases and J gave up 11 bases; unmatched junction bases: 11. The CDR3: CASGGTAALKLFF. The CDR3 DNA follows: TGTGCCAGCGGCGGGACAGCCGCTTTGAAACTGTTTTTT.

The J gene is TRBJ1-2, the V gene TRBV30, with D perhaps TRBD1 (5 bases). Germline V gene sequence: CDR1 GTSNPN, CDR2 SVGIG (reference sequence). Trimming pared 5 bases from V and 8 bases from J, leaving 24 bases between. The length of the CDR3 is 15 residues. The CDR3 reads CAWGPRDPPRRGYTF. The CDR3 coding sequence is TGTGCCTGGGGGCCCCGGGACCCTCCACGGCGCGGCTACACCTTC. The complete variable domain, with remaining parts taken from reference TRBV30 and TRBJ1-2, reads SQTIHQWPATLVQPVGSPLSLECTVEGTSNPNLYWYRQAAGRGLQLLFYSVGIGQISSEVPQNLSASRPQDRQFILSSKKLLLSDSGFYLCAWGPRDPPRRGYTFGSGTRLTVV.

The chain combines TRBV2 with TRBJ2-3; 8 nucleotides match TRBD1. This CDR3 contains 16 residues. Germline V gene lookup returns CDR1 SNHLY and CDR2 FYNNEI. V lost 4 bases to trimming and J lost 1 base; unmatched junction nucleotides: 7. CDR3 coding DNA: TGTGCCAGCAGTGGCCGACAGGGGTGGGGCACAGATACGCAGTATTTT. Residues: CASSGRQGWGTDTQYF. The full variable domain, with the rest looked up from reference TRBV2 and TRBJ2-3, is EPEVTQTPSHQVTQMGQEVILRCVPISNHLYFYWYRQILGQKVEFLVSFYNNEISEKSEIFDDQFSVERPDGSNFTLKIRSTKLEDSAMYFCASSGRQGWGTDTQYFGPGTRLTVL.

This rearrangement joins TRBV30 to TRBJ1-1; maybe TRBD1 (5 bases). The CDR3 sequence is 16 residues long. CDR1 is GTSNPN, CDR2 SVGIG, per germline (reference sequence). Trimming took off 0 bases at V and 1 base at J, with 15 bases between the two ends. This chain's CDR3 is CAWSVINPGPNTEAFF. CDR3 nucleotides: TGTGCCTGGAGTGTGATCAATCCGGGGCCGAACACTGAAGCTTTCTTT.

The rearrangement uses TRBV10-3 and TRBJ2-5; 11 bases match TRBD2. CDR1 and CDR2 from the germline V gene are ENHRY and SYGVKD. The trim removed 5 bases at V and 13 bases at J, leaving 15 bases unmatched. This CDR3 spans 15 amino acids. This chain's CDR3 is CAISLAGGSQGVLYF. CDR3 sequence (DNA): TGTGCCATCAGTTTAGCGGGGGGGTCGCAGGGCGTTCTGTACTTC.

The chain carries TRBV7-9 and TRBJ1-5; TRBD1 matches 9 bases. Losses at the gene ends were 5 bases for V and 1 base for J; bases not matched to a gene: 6. The germline V gene has CDR1 SEHNR and CDR2 FQNEAQ (reference sequence). This CDR3 has 16 residues. The CDR3 DNA reads TGTGCCAGCAGCCACTGGACAGGGGTAAGCAATCAGCCCCAGCATTTT. Amino acid sequence: CASSHWTGVSNQPQHF.

The chain carries TRBV5-1 and TRBJ2-7; a weak D match, TRBD1 (5 bases). The V end was cut by 4 bases, the J end by 2 bases, with 16 bases between. From germline, CDR1 is SGHRS and CDR2 YFSETQ. This CDR3 spans 15 amino acids. The DNA of the CDR3 is TGCGCCAGCAGCCCCGACAGCTTACCACCCTACGAGCAGTACTTC. This codes for CASSPDSLPPYEQYF. The full variable domain, its missing parts supplied by reference TRBV5-1 and TRBJ2-7, is KAGVTQTPRYLIKTRGQQVTLSCSPISGHRSVSWYQQTPGQGLQFLFEYFSETQRNKGNFPGRFSGRQFSNSRSEMNVSTLELGDSALYLCASSPDSLPPYEQYFGPGTRLTVT.

V and J are TRBV27 and TRBJ2-5, with a possible D match to TRBD2 (6 bases). This CDR3 has 14 amino acids. V gave up 6 bases and J gave up 1 base, with 12 bases separating them. Germline V gene data show CDR1 as MNHEY and CDR2 as SMNVEV (reference sequence). This chain's CDR3 is CASRERGSQETQYF. The CDR3 DNA reads as TGTGCCAGCAGGGAACGGGGGTCCCAAGAGACCCAGTACTTC.

The rearrangement links TRBV4-3 to TRBJ1-2; D uncertain. V dropped 1 base and J dropped 4 bases, with 16 bases sitting between them. The germline V gene encodes CDR1 LGHNA and CDR2 YSLEER. The CDR3 consists of 16 residues. The CDR3 nucleotides are TGCGCCAGCAGCCAAGGCGCAGCGTCGGACGTCTATGGCTACACCTTC. Its protein is CASSQGAASDVYGYTF.

The CDR3 DNA sequence: TGTGCCAGCGGAAACGGTTACGAGCAGTACTTC. Translation: CASGNGYEQYF. This chain uses TRBV6-5 with TRBJ2-7; D unclear. The CDR3 runs 11 residues. The V gene's germline CDR1 is MNHEY and CDR2 SVGAGI. V was clipped by 8 bases and J by 4 bases, with 9 bases between them.

This chain links TRBV7-2 with TRBJ2-3, with 8 bases aligning to TRBD2. Germline CDR1 and CDR2: SGHTA and FQGNSA. The CDR3 spans 14 residues. The V segment lost 7 bases and the J segment 2 bases; nucleotides outside the gene matches: 5. CDR3 nucleotide sequence: TGTGCCAGCACCTTGACTAGCGTCACAGATACGCAGTATTTT. Protein: CASTLTSVTDTQYF.

The chain links TRBV13 to TRBJ2-5, with D unclear. Trimming pared 0 bases from V and 3 bases from J, leaving 5 bases between. Germline CDR1 and CDR2: PRHDT and FYEKMQ (reference sequence). The CDR3 spans 13 residues. The CDR3 here is CASSLGPEETQYF. CDR3 DNA: TGTGCCAGCAGCTTAGGGCCAGAAGAGACCCAGTACTTC.

This chain uses TRBV5-4 with TRBJ1-2; 7 nucleotides align to TRBD1. The junction had 6 bases not matched to a gene; V was cut back by 3 bases and J by 10 bases. CDR1 SGHNT and CDR2 YYREEE come from the germline V gene (reference sequence). The CDR3 has 12 residues. Here the CDR3 DNA reads TGTGCCAGCAGCTCTACCGGGACAGCCTACACCTTC. Protein sequence: CASSSTGTAYTF.

The chain carries TRBV18 and TRBJ2-5; D gene uncertain. Deletions cut 3 bases from V and 4 bases from J, with 9 bases between. Germline V lookup: CDR1 KGHSH, CDR2 LQKENI. The CDR3 is made up of 13 amino acids. CDR3 loop: CASSPSEPETQYF. In DNA form, the CDR3 reads TGTGCCAGCTCACCGTCCGAGCCAGAGACCCAGTACTTC.

This clone was recorded only once. The chain uses TRBV19 and TRBJ2-2; 10 bases align to TRBD2. The CDR3 runs to 18 residues. CDR1 LNHDA and CDR2 SQIVND come from the germline V gene (reference sequence). Losses at the gene ends were 0 bases for V and 0 bases for J; bases not matched to a gene: 4. DNA for the CDR3: TGTGCCAGTAGTATAGAAGCTAGCGGGGGTACGAACACCGGGGAGCTGTTTTTT. Its translation: CASSIEASGGTNTGELFF. Looking up the rest from reference TRBV19 and TRBJ2-2 gives the full variable domain: DGGITQSPKYLFRKEGQNVTLSCEQNLNHDAMYWYRQDPGQGLRLIYYSQIVNDFQKGDIAEGYSVSREKKESFPLTVTSAQKNPTAFYLCASSIEASGGTNTGELFFGEGSRLTVL.

The J gene is TRBJ2-7, the V gene TRBV6-1, with a weak D call TRBD1 (7 bases). This CDR3 has 14 amino acids. V lost 0 bases and J 5 bases, leaving 11 bases between the germline ends. Germline V gives CDR1 MNHNS, CDR2 SASEGT. The CDR3: CASSEALRGDEQYF. DNA of the CDR3: TGTGCCAGCAGTGAAGCGCTCAGGGGGGACGAGCAGTACTTC.

The chain carries TRBV19 and TRBJ1-2; 7 nucleotides match TRBD1. This CDR3 has 15 amino acids. CDR1 is LNHDA, CDR2 SQIVND, per germline (reference sequence). J was trimmed by 3 bases and V by 5 bases; bases with no gene match: 9. In nucleotides, the CDR3 is TGTGCCAGTAGTTCCCCCCAGGGGGGCGACTATGGCTACACCTTC. The encoded protein is CASSSPQGGDYGYTF.

The chain is built from TRBV5-1 and TRBJ2-5; 9 bases are a match to TRBD2. Unmatched junction bases numbered 11, after V lost 3 bases and J lost 5 bases. CDR3 length: 16 amino acids. Germline loops: CDR1 SGHRS, CDR2 YFSETQ. CDR3 nucleotide sequence: TGCGCCAGCAGCTCCCAGAGGGCGGGGGGGCAGGAGACCCAGTACTTC. Protein product: CASSSQRAGGQETQYF.

The genes are TRBV6-6 and TRBJ1-2; maybe TRBD1 (5 bases). V gave up 7 bases and J gave up 3 bases, with 15 bases separating them. In germline, CDR1 is MNHNY, CDR2 SVGAGI (reference sequence). The CDR3 runs 14 residues. CDR3: CASTQGQGHYGYTF. The DNA for the CDR3 is TGTGCCAGCACCCAAGGCCAGGGTCACTATGGCTACACCTTC.

The V gene is TRBV7-8, the J gene TRBJ1-6, with D hard to call. Germline lookup yields CDR1 SGHVS and CDR2 FQNEAQ. The CDR3 loop spans 15 amino acids. The ends were cut back, 3 bases at V and 0 bases at J, with 6 bases in the middle. The DNA for the CDR3 is TGTGCCAGCAGCTTCGAAAGCTCCTATAATTCACCCCTCCACTTT. It specifies CASSFESSYNSPLHF.

V and J are TRBV19 and TRBJ2-1, with a possible D match to TRBD1 (6 bases). The CDR3 contains 16 residues. V lost 3 bases and J lost 9, with 21 bases in between. The V gene's germline CDR1 is LNHDA and CDR2 SQIVND (reference sequence). The DNA of the CDR3 is TGTGCCAGTAGTATGGTGGGGGCTAGTCATATCCGTGAGCAGTTCTTC. Translation gives CASSMVGASHIREQFF.

The chain joins TRBV19 to TRBJ1-6, with no clear D. The V and J ends lost 1 base and 5 bases respectively, with 9 bases between them. The CDR3 consists of 15 residues. Germline V lookup: CDR1 LNHDA, CDR2 SQIVND (reference sequence). The CDR3 nucleotides are TGTGCCAGTAGTATAGCGGTCCGGAATAATTCACCCCTCCACTTT. This translates into CASSIAVRNNSPLHF.